This T cell receptor beta chain was recorded in a study of blood T cell repertoires in COVID-19. Study details: PBMCs, B-cell-depleted T cells, or T cells were the source of the cDNA or gDNA that made up the material.

The CDR3 is made up of 14 amino acids. V gave up 5 bases and J gave up 2 bases; unmatched junction bases: 6. Per germline, CDR1 SEHNR and CDR2 FQNEAQ (reference sequence). Data came from immunoSEQ multiplex PCR; TCRdb stores just in-frame clones and leaves some out. Among 150,000 or so clones listed, less than 85% were seen once. Among Cohort 3 donors, those recovered had two negative PCRs, clearance, or symptom resolution. The table lists this clone with a few counts. The clonotype was recovered from a man in his fifties or sixties who had recovered from COVID-19. The sample consisted of PBMCs or T cells enriched from blood (not recorded which). The rearrangement uses TRBV7-9 and TRBJ2-7; 7 bases fit TRBD2. The CDR3 region has the DNA TGTGCCAGCAGCCCGACTAGCCCACCCTACGAGCAGTACTTC. Translated, it gives CASSPTSPPYEQYF.